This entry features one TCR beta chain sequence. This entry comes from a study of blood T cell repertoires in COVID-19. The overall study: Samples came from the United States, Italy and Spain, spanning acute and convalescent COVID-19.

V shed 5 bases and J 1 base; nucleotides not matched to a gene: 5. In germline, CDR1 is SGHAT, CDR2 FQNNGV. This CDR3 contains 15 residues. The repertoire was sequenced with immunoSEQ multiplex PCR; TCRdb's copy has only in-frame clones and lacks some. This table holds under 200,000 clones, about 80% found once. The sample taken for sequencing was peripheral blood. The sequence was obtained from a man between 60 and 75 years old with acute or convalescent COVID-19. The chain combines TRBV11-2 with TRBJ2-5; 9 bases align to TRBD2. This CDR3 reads CASSTTSGFQETQYF. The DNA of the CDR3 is TGTGCCAGCAGCACGACTAGCGGTTTCCAAGAGACCCAGTACTTC.